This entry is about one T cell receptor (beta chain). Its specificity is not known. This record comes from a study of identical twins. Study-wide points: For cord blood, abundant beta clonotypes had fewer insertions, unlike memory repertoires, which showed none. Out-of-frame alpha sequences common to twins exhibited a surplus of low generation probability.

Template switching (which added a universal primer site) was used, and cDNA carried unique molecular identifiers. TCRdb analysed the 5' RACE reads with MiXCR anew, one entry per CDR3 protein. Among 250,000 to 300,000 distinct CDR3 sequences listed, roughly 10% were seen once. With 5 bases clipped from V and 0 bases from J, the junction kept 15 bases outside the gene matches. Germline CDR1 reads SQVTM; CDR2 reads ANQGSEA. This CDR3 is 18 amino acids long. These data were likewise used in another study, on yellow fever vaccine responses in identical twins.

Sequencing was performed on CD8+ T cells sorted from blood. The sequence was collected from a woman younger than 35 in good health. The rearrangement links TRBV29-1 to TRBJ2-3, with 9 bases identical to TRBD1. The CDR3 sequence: CSVQSYVPGQGSTDTQYF. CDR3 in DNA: TGCAGCGTTCAATCGTACGTCCCGGGACAGGGAAGCACAGATACGCAGTATTTT.